The next 18 T cell receptor beta chains were all read from a single sample in a study of cytomegalovirus exposure and HLA in healthy donors. This PCR relied on a set of 60 Vbeta primers and 13 Jbeta primers. The data were produced by immunoSEQ multiplex PCR, yet TCRdb's version contains in-frame clones alone and is incomplete. The sample consists of roughly 100,000 clones, more than 60% of them appearing once. Material for sequencing was PBMCs. These receptor sequences come from a man younger than 30 in good health and CMV-seropositive.

The gene calls are TRBV13 and TRBJ2-1; TRBD1 aligns across 10 bases. J lost 5 bases, V lost 5 bases, and 18 bases had no gene match. Germline loops: CDR1 PRHDT, CDR2 FYEKMQ (reference sequence). The CDR3 covers 19 residues. The CDR3 region has the DNA TGTGCCAGCAGCGGCCCCCGGGACAGGGGTGAAGTAGGTAACAATGAGCAGTTCTTC. Translation gives CASSGPRDRGEVGNNEQFF.

The chain is built from TRBV2 and TRBJ2-3; TRBD2 aligns across 7 bases. The germline V gene encodes CDR1 SNHLY and CDR2 FYNNEI. The CDR3 loop spans 14 amino acids. V gave up 4 bases and J gave up 2 bases; unmatched junction bases: 3. The CDR3 bases are TGTGCCAGCAGTGCCCGGGGGGACACAGATACGCAGTATTTT. This codes for CASSARGDTDTQYF.

The chain links TRBV10-3 to TRBJ2-7; TRBD1 agrees at 7 bases. After removal of 9 bases from V and 5 bases from J, the junction contained 7 bases not matched to a gene. Germline loops: CDR1 ENHRY, CDR2 SYGVKD. This CDR3 has 12 residues. CDR3 DNA: TGTGCCATGAAGGGGGCTCGAGACGAGCAGTACTTC. It codes for CAMKGARDEQYF.

This clone was picked up a small number of times. The chain's CDR3 is CARKPGQGVRTNEKLFF. DNA of the CDR3: TGTGCCAGAAAGCCGGGACAGGGGGTAAGGACTAATGAAAAACTGTTTTTT. V gene TRBV6-4 combines with J gene TRBJ1-4; TRBD1 aligns across 11 bases. The germline V gene has CDR1 MRHNA and CDR2 SNTAGT. Trimming cost V 9 bases and J 2 bases; bases outside gene matches: 11. The CDR3 spans 17 residues.

This chain links TRBV6-5 with TRBJ1-4, with 9 bases that match TRBD1. Germline V CDR1 and CDR2: MNHEY, SVGAGI. V lost 6 bases to trimming and J lost 7 bases; unmatched junction nucleotides: 6. The CDR3 has 14 residues. In DNA form, the CDR3 reads TGTGCCAGCAGATTACAGGGGGCAGGTGAAAAACTGTTTTTT. It codes for CASRLQGAGEKLFF.

The chain employs TRBV27 and TRBJ2-3; 8 nucleotides match TRBD1. Germline CDR1 is MNHEY and CDR2 is SMNVEV (reference sequence). Unmatched junction bases numbered 10, after V lost 10 bases and J lost 4 bases. The CDR3 contains 14 residues. CDR3 sequence reads: CAIARGRGADTQYF. The CDR3 coding sequence is TGTGCCATTGCCAGGGGGCGCGGGGCAGATACGCAGTATTTT.

V is TRBV4-2 and J is TRBJ1-1, with D perhaps matching TRBD1 (5 bases). This CDR3 region has 15 residues. The germline V gene encodes CDR1 LGHNA and CDR2 YNFKEQ. V lost 2 bases, J lost 0 bases, and 10 bases lay in between. The CDR3 sequence is CASSQSGGVNTEAFF. CDR3 coding DNA: TGTGCCAGCAGCCAAAGCGGGGGGGTGAACACTGAAGCTTTCTTT.

V is TRBV11-2 and J is TRBJ1-1; D unresolved. The germline V and J ends were trimmed by 1 base and 1 base, with 4 bases remaining between them. The germline gives CDR1 SGHAT, CDR2 FQNNGV. The CDR3 is made up of 13 amino acids. The CDR3 bases are TGTGCCAGCAGCTTAGCCGGGAACACTGAAGCTTTCTTT. Translation gives CASSLAGNTEAFF.

V and J are TRBV27 and TRBJ1-5; D is possibly TRBD1 (5 bases). V was shortened by 4 bases and J by 6 bases, with 13 bases between the two germline ends. The CDR3 totals 14 residues. CDR1 is MNHEY and CDR2 is SMNVEV in the germline V gene (reference sequence). CDR3 in amino acids: CASSSGGVGQPQHF. The CDR3 nucleotides read TGTGCCAGCAGTTCCGGGGGGGTGGGTCAGCCCCAGCATTTT.

V and J are TRBV10-3 and TRBJ2-7; D is undetermined. Trimming took 2 bases from V and 1 from J, leaving 9 bases between them. This CDR3 region has 14 residues. Germline V gene data show CDR1 as ENHRY and CDR2 as SYGVKD. Here the CDR3 reads CAISEVGLSYEQYF. The CDR3 coding sequence is TGTGCCATCAGTGAGGTCGGGTTGTCCTACGAGCAGTACTTC.

The J gene is TRBJ1-1, the V gene TRBV7-9, with a possible D match to TRBD1 (6 bases). The ends were cut back, 5 bases at V and 5 bases at J, with 15 bases in the middle. The CDR3 has 14 amino acids. Germline values: CDR1 SEHNR, CDR2 FQNEAQ (reference sequence). The CDR3, as DNA: TGTGCCAGCAGCCGTCCAGGGGAAGGTACTGAAGCTTTCTTT. Translated: CASSRPGEGTEAFF. The complete variable domain, with remaining parts taken from reference TRBV7-9 and TRBJ1-1, reads DTGVSQNPRHKITKRGQNVTFRCDPISEHNRLYWYRQTLGQGPEFLTYFQNEAQLEKSRLLSDRFSAERPKGSFSTLEIQRTEQGDSAMYLCASSRPGEGTEAFFGQGTRLTVV.

This rearrangement joins TRBV5-8 to TRBJ1-2; 9 bases fit TRBD1. The CDR3 contains 15 residues. Trimming took 4 bases from V and 4 from J; bases not matched to a gene: 8. The germline gives CDR1 SGHTS, CDR2 YDEGEE. The chain's CDR3 is CASSPEPTGGYGYTF. CDR3 bases: TGTGCCAGCAGCCCCGAACCGACAGGGGGCTATGGCTACACCTTC.

J is TRBJ2-4 and V is TRBV11-2; 8 bases are shared with TRBD2. Germline trimming cut 2 bases from V and 2 bases from J; bases unmatched to any gene: 5. The CDR3 contains 16 residues. The germline gives CDR1 SGHAT, CDR2 FQNNGV. The CDR3 reads CASSLRAGGTKNIQYF. The CDR3 region has the DNA TGTGCCAGCAGCTTAAGGGCGGGGGGTACCAAAAACATTCAGTACTTC. Drawing the rest from reference TRBV11-2 and TRBJ2-4, the complete variable domain is EAGVAQSPRYKIIEKRQSVAFWCNPISGHATLYWYQQILGQGPKLLIQFQNNGVVDDSQLPKDRFSAERLKGVDSTLKIQPAKLEDSAVYLCASSLRAGGTKNIQYFGAGTRLSVL.

The V gene is TRBV11-3, the J gene TRBJ2-3, with 13 bases identical to TRBD2. J was trimmed by 4 bases and V by 5 bases; bases with no gene match: 3. In germline, CDR1 is SGHNT, CDR2 YENEEA. This CDR3 has 15 amino acids. The CDR3 DNA is TGTGCCAGCAGCCCCGGGACTAGCGGGGCAGATACGCAGTATTTT. Protein product: CASSPGTSGADTQYF.

The chain carries TRBV2 and TRBJ2-1, with 8 nucleotides matching TRBD1. The CDR3 contains 19 residues. Trimming cost V 4 bases and J 7 bases; bases outside gene matches: 21. Germline V gene data show CDR1 as SNHLY and CDR2 as FYNNEI. CDR3 bases: TGTGCCAGCAGTGGACCTCTTTTATCAGGACAGGGAAGGGGGAATGAGCAGTTCTTC. It is translated as CASSGPLLSGQGRGNEQFF. Using reference TRBV2 and TRBJ2-1 for the parts outside the CDR3, the full variable domain is EPEVTQTPSHQVTQMGQEVILRCVPISNHLYFYWYRQILGQKVEFLVSFYNNEISEKSEIFDDQFSVERPDGSNFTLKIRSTKLEDSAMYFCASSGPLLSGQGRGNEQFFGPGTRLTVL.

The genes are TRBV14 and TRBJ2-7; no clear D. This CDR3 contains 14 residues. V was clipped by 3 bases and J by 7 bases, with 16 bases between them. CDR1 and CDR2 (germline): SGHDN, FVKESK. CDR3 sequence (DNA): TGTGCCAGCAGCCAGCGGTCTTTCCCTCAGGAGCAGTACTTC. Its protein product is CASSQRSFPQEQYF.

This sequence joins TRBV6-6 and TRBJ2-4, with TRBD2 matching over 9 bases. Unmatched junction bases numbered 12, after V lost 6 bases and J lost 9 bases. CDR3 length: 15 residues. CDR1 is MNHNY, CDR2 SVGAGI, per germline (reference sequence). The CDR3 loop reads CASRPPGLAEGIQYF. DNA for the CDR3: TGTGCCAGCAGACCCCCGGGACTAGCCGAGGGCATTCAGTACTTC.

In its sample, this clone was seen once. This chain uses TRBV11-3 with TRBJ1-1; D is uncertain. Germline CDR1 reads SGHNT; CDR2 reads YENEEA. The CDR3 totals 13 residues. Trimming removed 0 bases from V and 5 bases from J, with 7 bases in between. CDR3 sequence reads: CASSLDPGTEAFF. CDR3 in DNA: TGTGCCAGCAGCTTAGATCCGGGGACTGAAGCTTTCTTT.